The 7 T cell receptor beta chains below all came from one sample that was sequenced in a study of T cell repertoires in cytomegalovirus infection. Antigens for these TCRs are unknown. TCRdb reprocessed the reads via MiXCR and lists one record per CDR3 protein. The table shows 80,000 or so distinct CDR3 sequences, with 40% occurring only once. This sample comprised CD8+ T cells from cultured PBMCs, obtained from culture after CMV antigen stimulation. Receptors originate from a human donor in good health (CMV status not recorded). Some clones in this sample may be carry-over from other donors' samples.

Many counts were recorded for this clonotype. The gene calls are TRBV12-3 or TRBV12-4 and TRBJ2-3; TRBD1 aligns across 10 bases. This CDR3 is built from 15 residues. With 6 bases clipped from V and 3 bases from J, the junction kept 6 bases outside the gene matches. For the CDR3, the DNA is TGTGCCAGCAGACCTACGGGACAGGGGACAGATACGCAGTATTTT. It codes for CASRPTGQGTDTQYF.

V and J are TRBV6-8 and TRBJ2-2; D remains ambiguous. The CDR3 contains 15 residues. From germline, CDR1 is MNHGY and CDR2 SAAAGT. V was pared by 4 bases and J by 4 bases, with 13 bases between. CDR3 sequence: CASSSPLRSTGELFF. DNA of the CDR3: TGTGCCAGCAGTTCTCCCCTACGGAGCACCGGGGAGCTGTTTTTT.

The V call is TRBV28, the J call TRBJ1-2, with D possibly TRBD1 on 5 matching bases. The CDR3 consists of 12 residues. CDR1 and CDR2 (germline): MDHEN, SYDVKM. Trimming took 3 bases from V and 5 from J, leaving 7 bases between them. The CDR3 spells CASSLRGYGYTF. The CDR3 region has the DNA TGTGCCAGCAGTTTGAGGGGTTATGGCTACACCTTC.

This clonotype came up a few times. The J gene is TRBJ1-5, the V gene TRBV19; 7 bases match TRBD1. The CDR3 covers 19 residues. V lost 5 bases to trimming and J lost 4 bases; unmatched junction nucleotides: 20. The germline V gene encodes CDR1 LNHDA and CDR2 SQIVND (reference sequence). CDR3 nucleotides: TGTGCCAGTAGTCCCCTCCCCGCAGTCGGGACAGTTCTAAATCAGCCCCAGCATTTT. This sequence encodes CASSPLPAVGTVLNQPQHF.

The chain employs TRBV2 and TRBJ2-5, with D perhaps matching TRBD1 (6 bases). Germline V CDR1 and CDR2: SNHLY, FYNNEI. Trimming removed 8 bases from V and 1 base from J, with 14 bases in between. There are 14 residues in the CDR3. This chain's CDR3 is CASLDRGPQETQYF. Here the CDR3 DNA reads TGTGCCAGCTTGGACAGAGGCCCCCAAGAGACCCAGTACTTC.

The J gene is TRBJ1-5, the V gene TRBV9; D is unclear. The V gene lost 0 bases and the J gene lost 0 bases, with 10 bases spanning the gap. CDR3 length: 16 amino acids. Germline V CDR1 and CDR2: SGDLS, YYNGEE. The DNA of the CDR3 is TGTGCCAGCAGCGTAGCTCTCGGGCTTAGCAATCAGCCCCAGCATTTT. The encoded protein is CASSVALGLSNQPQHF. Based on the CDR3 plus reference TRBV9 and TRBJ1-5, the full variable domain is DSGVTQTPKHLITATGQRVTLRCSPRSGDLSVYWYQQSLDQGLQFLIQYYNGEERAKGNILERFSAQQFPDLHSELNLSSLELGDSALYFCASSVALGLSNQPQHFGDGTRLSIL.

CDR3 sequence reads: CASSQVGDEQYF. CDR3 coding DNA: TGCGCCAGCAGCCAAGTAGGGGACGAGCAGTACTTC. The gene calls are TRBV4-1 and TRBJ2-7, with D perhaps matching TRBD1 (5 bases). Trimming removed 1 base at V and 5 bases at J, with 6 bases between. This CDR3 has 12 amino acids. The germline V gene has CDR1 MGHRA and CDR2 YSYEKL.